This entry concerns a single T cell receptor (beta chain). TCRdb's table, derived via immunoSEQ multiplex PCR, lists solely in-frame clones and lacks some. Altogether approximately 100,000 clones are present, roughly 93% being singletons, with the ten largest covering roughly 4%. The data stem from a study of T cell changes during pregnancy in multiple sclerosis. The CDR3 has 12 residues. In germline, CDR1 is SGHNT, CDR2 YYREEE (reference sequence). The germline V and J ends were trimmed by 2 bases and 5 bases, with 6 bases remaining between them. Material: peripheral blood, obtained in the first trimester of pregnancy. The TCR originated in a female donor with multiple sclerosis, enrolled in a pregnancy study. The chain has TRBV5-4 and TRBJ2-3; no clear D. CDR3 sequence: CASSLARDTQYF. Here the CDR3 DNA reads TGTGCCAGCAGCTTAGCGAGAGATACGCAGTATTTT.